Listed below are T cell receptor beta chains from one sample, sequenced in a study of T-cell reconstitution after alpha-beta-depleted transplantation in children. Using its own MiXCR run on the PCR reads, TCRdb lists one record per CDR3 protein. The sample has about 830,000 distinct CDR3 sequences, roughly 16% seen once; the top ten hold around 5.3%. Sequencing was performed on PBMCs, mostly from graft donor cells, taken 360 days after TCRalphabeta/CD19-depleted stem cell transplant. The source of these receptors is a male patient younger than 18 who had a stem cell transplant for acute lymphoblastic leukemia, so the T cells may come from the graft donor. Both conserved end residues are part of each CDR3. Each record gives: clone size, J gene, V gene, D gene, CDR3 protein, CDR3 DNA. A D gene is named only where the DNA matches it firmly. A row's size may be missing; if present it is once, few, many or a size class.

>-|TRBJ1-1|TRBV5-1|-
CASSHPGVMNTEAFF
TGCGCCAGCAGCCACCCAGGGGTCATGAACACTGAAGCTTTCTTT
>few|TRBJ2-6|TRBV29-1|-
CSVSGGGTLRANVLTF
TGCAGCGTTTCTGGGGGTGGTACTCTGCGGGCCAACGTCCTGACTTTC
>many|TRBJ2-7|TRBV12-3/TRBV12-4|TRBD2
CASSLAGESLSQYF
TGTGCCAGCAGTCTAGCGGGAGAATCTCTATCGCAGTACTTC
>-|TRBJ2-5|TRBV12-3/TRBV12-4|-
CASSPPWAVSQETQYF
TGTGCCAGCAGTCCTCCGTGGGCGGTGAGCCAAGAGACCCAGTACTTC
>many|TRBJ1-5|TRBV4-1|-
CASSHEGQARPQHF
TGCGCCAGCAGCCATGAGGGGCAGGCGCGACCCCAGCATTTT
>few|TRBJ2-7|TRBV2|-
CAAKGRSYEQYF
TGTGCCGCCAAAGGACGGTCCTACGAGCAGTACTTC
>few|TRBJ2-2|TRBV27|-
CASSPLSGSGELFF
TGTGCCAGCAGTCCCCTATCCGGATCCGGGGAGCTGTTTTTT
>few|TRBJ2-7|TRBV5-6|TRBD1
CAILPGQDSQCLWEQYF
TGTGCCATTCTCCCGGGACAGGATTCCCAATGTCTCTGGGAGCAGTACTTC
>-|TRBJ1-2|TRBV5-1|TRBD1
CASSLAGTGGFGYTF
TGCGCCAGCAGCTTGGCCGGGACAGGGGGCTTTGGCTACACCTTC
>few|TRBJ2-5|TRBV7-9|-
CASSAIIRETQYF
TGTGCCAGCAGCGCCATCATCCGAGAGACCCAGTACTTC
>-|TRBJ2-3|TRBV20-1|TRBD2
CSARGRLAGEGDTQYF
TGCAGTGCTAGAGGCCGACTAGCGGGAGAGGGAGATACGCAGTATTTT
>-|TRBJ2-7|TRBV30|-
CAWSSAQYEQYF
TGTGCCTGGAGTTCTGCTCAGTACGAGCAGTACTTC
>few|TRBJ2-7|TRBV20-1|-
CSARVSGHSTYEQYF
TGCAGTGCTAGAGTTTCCGGACACTCGACCTACGAGCAGTACTTC
>-|TRBJ2-7|TRBV29-1|TRBD1
CSVVRTGGSYEQYF
TGCAGCGTTGTTCGGACAGGGGGCTCCTACGAGCAGTACTTC
>few|TRBJ2-3|TRBV18|-
CASSPRLSTLSTDTQYF
TGTGCCAGCTCACCGCGACTGAGTACCCTGAGCACAGATACGCAGTATTTT
>-|TRBJ1-4|TRBV5-1|TRBD1
CASSLDGTATNEKLFF
TGCGCCAGCAGCTTGGACGGGACAGCAACTAATGAAAAACTGTTTTTT
>many|TRBJ1-5|TRBV12-3/TRBV12-4|-
CATTGLQGTQPQHF
TGTGCCACCACCGGGCTTCAGGGGACTCAGCCCCAGCATTTT
>-|TRBJ2-7|TRBV7-9|-
CASRNLGVSEQYF
TGTGCCAGCAGGAACCTTGGGGTCTCCGAGCAGTACTTC
>-|TRBJ1-5|TRBV24-1|TRBD1
CATSANRGQGSNQPQHF
TGTGCCACCAGTGCGAACAGGGGGCAGGGTAGCAATCAGCCCCAGCATTTT
>few|TRBJ2-7|TRBV9|TRBD2
CASSPSGVWGEQYF
TGTGCCAGCAGCCCGAGCGGGGTGTGGGGTGAGCAGTACTTC
>-|TRBJ2-5|TRBV5-1|-
CASYYYQETQYF
TGCGCCAGCTATTACTACCAAGAGACCCAGTACTTC
>many|TRBJ2-7|TRBV28|-
CASSFPAGEQYF
TGTGCCAGCAGTTTCCCGGCCGGCGAGCAGTACTTC
>-|TRBJ2-7|TRBV20-1|TRBD1
CSARISQGAGDEQYF
TGCAGTGCTAGAATATCCCAGGGGGCAGGTGACGAGCAGTACTTC
>few|TRBJ2-6|TRBV7-9|-
CASSTHYNSGANVLTF
TGTGCCAGCAGCACCCATTATAACTCTGGGGCCAACGTCCTGACTTTC
>-|TRBJ1-1|TRBV29-1|-
CSVDPNMVTEAFF
TGCAGCGTTGACCCGAACATGGTGACTGAAGCTTTCTTT
>few|TRBJ1-1|TRBV4-1|TRBD1
CASSRDRAWTEAFF
TGCGCCAGCAGCCGAGACAGGGCTTGGACTGAAGCTTTCTTT
>many|TRBJ2-7|TRBV7-2|-
CASSLTIRLSTFYEQYF
TGTGCCAGCAGCTTAACCATCAGGCTTTCGACTTTTTACGAGCAGTACTTC
>-|TRBJ2-1|TRBV5-1|-
CASSRWWRFGEQFF
TGCGCCAGCAGCCGGTGGTGGCGGTTCGGGGAGCAGTTCTTC
>few|TRBJ2-2|TRBV29-1|-
CSVGGAGELFF
TGCAGCGTTGGGGGTGCCGGGGAGCTGTTTTTT
>few|TRBJ2-6|TRBV29-1|-
CSVDGPSGANVLTF
TGCAGCGTTGACGGACCCTCTGGGGCCAACGTCCTGACTTTC
>few|TRBJ1-1|TRBV25-1|TRBD1
CASRETGGENTEAFF
TGTGCCAGCAGGGAGACAGGGGGGGAGAACACTGAAGCTTTCTTT
>few|TRBJ2-5|TRBV27|-
CASSLYTGYGETQYF
TGTGCCAGCAGTTTATATACAGGGTATGGGGAGACCCAGTACTTC
>few|TRBJ1-3|TRBV5-5|TRBD1
CASSVKTGNSGNTIYF
TGTGCCAGCAGCGTCAAGACAGGGAATTCTGGAAACACCATATATTTT
>many|TRBJ2-5|TRBV12-3/TRBV12-4|TRBD1
CASSFGDRAYQETQYF
TGTGCCAGCAGTTTTGGGGACAGAGCGTACCAAGAGACCCAGTACTTC
>few|TRBJ2-1|TRBV7-7|-
CASSLNGGGGTYNEQFF
TGTGCCAGCAGCTTAAATGGAGGTGGAGGGACCTACAATGAGCAGTTCTTC
>few|TRBJ2-3|TRBV6-5|-
CASSQRADTQYF
TGTGCCAGCAGCCAGCGGGCAGATACGCAGTATTTT
>few|TRBJ1-4|TRBV7-2|-
CASSFEGSRREKLFF
TGTGCCAGCAGCTTTGAGGGGAGTCGAAGGGAAAAACTGTTTTTT
>-|TRBJ2-3|TRBV7-2|-
CASSLARGDTQYF
TGTGCCAGCAGCTTAGCGCGAGGAGATACGCAGTATTTT
>-|TRBJ2-7|TRBV12-3/TRBV12-4|-
CASRPGPVGGYEQYF
TGTGCCAGCAGACCCGGACCCGTCGGGGGCTACGAGCAGTACTTC
>many|TRBJ2-7|TRBV25-1|-
CASRAGLSYEQYF
TGTGCCAGCAGAGCGGGTCTTTCCTACGAGCAGTACTTC